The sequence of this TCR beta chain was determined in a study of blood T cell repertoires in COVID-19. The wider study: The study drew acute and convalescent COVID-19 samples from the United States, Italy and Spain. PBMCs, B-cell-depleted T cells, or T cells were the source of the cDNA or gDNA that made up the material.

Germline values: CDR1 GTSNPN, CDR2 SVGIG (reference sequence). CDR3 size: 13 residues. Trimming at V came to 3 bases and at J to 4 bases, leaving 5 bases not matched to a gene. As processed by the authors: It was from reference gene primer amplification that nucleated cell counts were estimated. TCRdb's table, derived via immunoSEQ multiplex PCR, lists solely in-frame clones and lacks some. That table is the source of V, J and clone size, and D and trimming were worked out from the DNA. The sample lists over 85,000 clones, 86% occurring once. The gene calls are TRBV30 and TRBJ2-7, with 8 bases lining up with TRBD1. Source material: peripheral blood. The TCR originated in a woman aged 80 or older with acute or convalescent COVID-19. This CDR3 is CAWRTGAGYEQYF. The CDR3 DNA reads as TGTGCCTGGAGGACAGGGGCCGGATACGAGCAGTACTTC.